This TCR beta chain was recorded in a study of blood T cell repertoires in COVID-19. In the study overall: Samples representing acute and convalescent COVID-19 were sourced from the United States, Italy and Spain. PBMCs, B-cell-depleted T cells, or T cells were the source of the cDNA or gDNA that made up the material.

Per the original data handling: Amplification of reference gene primers was used by the study to estimate nucleated cell counts. Using immunoSEQ multiplex PCR, the repertoire was profiled, and TCRdb retains in-frame clones only, with some absent. V and J calls plus clone size are reproduced from that table; the DNA served to infer D and trimming. The repertoire consists of approximately 190,000 clones, with roughly 79% occurring once and the leading ten covering roughly 6.9%. V shed 5 bases and J shed 5 bases, with 12 bases lying between them. Germline V lookup: CDR1 KGHDR, CDR2 SFDVKD. The CDR3 contains 13 residues.

The sample was peripheral blood. The chain combines TRBV24-1 with TRBJ2-7, with D maybe TRBD2 (6 bases). The TCR was taken from a human donor with acute or convalescent COVID-19. The donor label of this sample is uncertain. The CDR3 sequence is CATSVWGRNEQYF. DNA of the CDR3: TGTGCCACCAGTGTATGGGGGAGGAACGAGCAGTACTTC.